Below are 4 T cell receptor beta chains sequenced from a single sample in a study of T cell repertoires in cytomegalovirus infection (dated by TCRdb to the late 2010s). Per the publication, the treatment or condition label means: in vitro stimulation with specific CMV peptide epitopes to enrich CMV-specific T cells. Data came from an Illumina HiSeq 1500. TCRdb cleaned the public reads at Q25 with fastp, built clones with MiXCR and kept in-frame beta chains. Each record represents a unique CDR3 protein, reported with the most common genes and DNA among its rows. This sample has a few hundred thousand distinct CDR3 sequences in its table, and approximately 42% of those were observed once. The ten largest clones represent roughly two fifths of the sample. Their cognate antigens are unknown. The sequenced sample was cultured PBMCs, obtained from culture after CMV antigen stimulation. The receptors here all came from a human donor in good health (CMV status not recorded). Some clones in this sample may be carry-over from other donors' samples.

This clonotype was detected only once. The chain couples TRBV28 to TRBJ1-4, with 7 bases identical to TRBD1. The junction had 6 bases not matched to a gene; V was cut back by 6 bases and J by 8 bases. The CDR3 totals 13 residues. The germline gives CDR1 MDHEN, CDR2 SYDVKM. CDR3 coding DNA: TGTGCCAGCAGCGACAGGGCGTCAGAAAAACTGTTTTTT. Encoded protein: CASSDRASEKLFF.

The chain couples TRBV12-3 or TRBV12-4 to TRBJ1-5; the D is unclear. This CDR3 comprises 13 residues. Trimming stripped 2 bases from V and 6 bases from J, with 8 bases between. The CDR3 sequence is CASSLRGPQPQHF. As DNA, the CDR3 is TGTGCCAGCAGTTTAAGAGGGCCTCAGCCCCAGCATTTT.

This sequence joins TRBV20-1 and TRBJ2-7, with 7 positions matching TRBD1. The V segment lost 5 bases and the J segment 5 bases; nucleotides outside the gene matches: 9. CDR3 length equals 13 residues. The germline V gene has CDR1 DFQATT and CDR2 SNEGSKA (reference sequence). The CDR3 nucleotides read TGCAGTGCTGCGGGTCAGGGGGTCCACGAGCAGTACTTC. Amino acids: CSAAGQGVHEQYF.

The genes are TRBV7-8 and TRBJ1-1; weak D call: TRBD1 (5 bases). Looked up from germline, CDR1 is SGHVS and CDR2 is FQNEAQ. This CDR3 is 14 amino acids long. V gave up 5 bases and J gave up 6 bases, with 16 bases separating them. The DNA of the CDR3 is TGTGCCAGCAGCCTTGACCCCTGGGGCGCTGAAGCTTTCTTT. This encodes CASSLDPWGAEAFF.